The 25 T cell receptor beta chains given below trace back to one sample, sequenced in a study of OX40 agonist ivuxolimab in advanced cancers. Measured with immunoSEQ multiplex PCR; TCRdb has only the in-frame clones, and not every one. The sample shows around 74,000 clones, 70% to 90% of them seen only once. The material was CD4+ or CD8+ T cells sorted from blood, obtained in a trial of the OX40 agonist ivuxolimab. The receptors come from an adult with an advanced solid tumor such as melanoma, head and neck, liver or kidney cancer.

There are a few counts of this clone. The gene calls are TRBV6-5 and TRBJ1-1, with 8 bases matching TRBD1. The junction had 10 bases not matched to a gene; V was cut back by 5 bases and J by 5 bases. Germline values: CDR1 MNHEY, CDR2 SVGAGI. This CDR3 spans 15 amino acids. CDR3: CASSQTGGVGTEAFF. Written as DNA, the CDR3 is TGTGCCAGCAGTCAAACAGGGGGGGTAGGGACTGAAGCTTTCTTT.

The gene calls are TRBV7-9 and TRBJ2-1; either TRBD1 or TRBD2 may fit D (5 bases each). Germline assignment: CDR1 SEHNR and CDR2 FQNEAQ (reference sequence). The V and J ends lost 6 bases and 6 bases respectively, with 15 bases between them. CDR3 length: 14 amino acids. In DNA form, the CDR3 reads TGTGCCAGCAGTTCCGGGACGTTGGGCAATGAGCAGTTCTTC. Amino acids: CASSSGTLGNEQFF.

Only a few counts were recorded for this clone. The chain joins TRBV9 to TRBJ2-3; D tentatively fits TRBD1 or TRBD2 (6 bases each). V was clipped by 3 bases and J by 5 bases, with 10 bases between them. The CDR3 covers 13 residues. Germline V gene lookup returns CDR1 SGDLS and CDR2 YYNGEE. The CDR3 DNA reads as TGTGCCAGCAGCGCGGGGGCGGTAGATACGCAGTATTTT. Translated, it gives CASSAGAVDTQYF.

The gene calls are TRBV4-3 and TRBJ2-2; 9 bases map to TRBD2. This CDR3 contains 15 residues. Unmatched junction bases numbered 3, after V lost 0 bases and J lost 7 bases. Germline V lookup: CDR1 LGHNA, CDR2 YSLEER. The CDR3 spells CASSQDRRGGGELFF. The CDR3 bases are TGCGCCAGCAGCCAAGATCGGCGGGGGGGCGGGGAGCTGTTTTTT.

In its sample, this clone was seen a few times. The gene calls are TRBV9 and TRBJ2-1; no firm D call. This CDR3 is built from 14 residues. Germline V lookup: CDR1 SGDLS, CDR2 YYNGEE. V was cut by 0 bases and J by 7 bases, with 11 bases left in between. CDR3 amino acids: CASSVDGSVNEQFF. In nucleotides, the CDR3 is TGTGCCAGCAGCGTAGATGGCTCCGTTAATGAGCAGTTCTTC.

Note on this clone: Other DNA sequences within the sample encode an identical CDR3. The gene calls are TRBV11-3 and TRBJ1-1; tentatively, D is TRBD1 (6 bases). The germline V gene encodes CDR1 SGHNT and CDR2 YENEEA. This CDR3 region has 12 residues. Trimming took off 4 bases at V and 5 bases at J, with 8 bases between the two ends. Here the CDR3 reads CASSSRGTEAFF. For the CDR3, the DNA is TGTGCCAGCAGCTCCAGGGGAACTGAAGCTTTCTTT.

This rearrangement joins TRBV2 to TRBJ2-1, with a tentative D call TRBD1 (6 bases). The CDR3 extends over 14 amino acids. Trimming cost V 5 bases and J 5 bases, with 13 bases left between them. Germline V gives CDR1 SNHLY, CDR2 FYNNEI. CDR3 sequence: CASSTRWTDNEQFF. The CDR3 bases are TGTGCCAGCAGTACCCGCTGGACAGACAATGAGCAGTTCTTC.

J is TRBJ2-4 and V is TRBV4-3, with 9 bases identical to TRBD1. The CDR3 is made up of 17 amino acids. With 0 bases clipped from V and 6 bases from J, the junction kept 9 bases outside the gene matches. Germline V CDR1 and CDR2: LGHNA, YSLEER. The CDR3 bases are TGCGCCAGCAGCCAAGATCCCGCTACAGGGGGCGTAAACATTCAGTACTTC. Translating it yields CASSQDPATGGVNIQYF.

CDR3 in amino acids: CASAGGAGDIQYF. The CDR3 DNA sequence: TGTGCCAGCGCCGGGGGGGCGGGAGACATTCAGTACTTC. The chain employs TRBV6-5 and TRBJ2-4; 8 bases map to TRBD2. After removal of 8 bases from V and 8 bases from J, the junction contained 8 bases not matched to a gene. The CDR3 has 13 amino acids. Germline V gene data show CDR1 as MNHEY and CDR2 as SVGAGI.

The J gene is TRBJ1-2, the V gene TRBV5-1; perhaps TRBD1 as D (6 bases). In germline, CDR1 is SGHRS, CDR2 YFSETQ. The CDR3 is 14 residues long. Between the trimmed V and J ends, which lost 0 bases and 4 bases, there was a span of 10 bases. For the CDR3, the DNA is TGCGCCAGCAGCTTGGACAGGGTTATCTATGGCTACACCTTC. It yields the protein CASSLDRVIYGYTF.

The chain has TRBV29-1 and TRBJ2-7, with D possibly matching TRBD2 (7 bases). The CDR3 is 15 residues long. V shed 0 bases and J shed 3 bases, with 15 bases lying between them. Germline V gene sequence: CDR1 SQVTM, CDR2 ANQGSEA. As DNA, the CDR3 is TGCAGCGTTGAAGATCCGAGGGGGGAGGGCTACGAGCAGTACTTC. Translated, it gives CSVEDPRGEGYEQYF.

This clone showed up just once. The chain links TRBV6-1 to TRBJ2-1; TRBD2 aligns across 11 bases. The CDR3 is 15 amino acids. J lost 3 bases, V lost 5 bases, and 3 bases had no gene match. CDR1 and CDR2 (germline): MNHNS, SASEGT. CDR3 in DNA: TGTGCCAGCAGTACCCTAGCGGGGGGCTACAATGAGCAGTTCTTC. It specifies CASSTLAGGYNEQFF.

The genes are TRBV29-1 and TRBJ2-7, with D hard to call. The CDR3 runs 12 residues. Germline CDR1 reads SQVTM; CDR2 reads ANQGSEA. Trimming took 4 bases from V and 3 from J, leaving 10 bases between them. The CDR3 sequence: CSVAVGLYEQYF. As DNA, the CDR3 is TGCAGCGTTGCCGTGGGTCTCTACGAGCAGTACTTC.

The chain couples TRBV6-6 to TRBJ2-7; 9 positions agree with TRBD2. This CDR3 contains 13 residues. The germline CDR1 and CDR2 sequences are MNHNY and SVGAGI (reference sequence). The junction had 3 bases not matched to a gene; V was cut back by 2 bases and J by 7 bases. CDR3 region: CASSYGSGGEQYF. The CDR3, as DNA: TGTGCCAGCAGTTACGGGAGCGGGGGGGAGCAGTACTTC.

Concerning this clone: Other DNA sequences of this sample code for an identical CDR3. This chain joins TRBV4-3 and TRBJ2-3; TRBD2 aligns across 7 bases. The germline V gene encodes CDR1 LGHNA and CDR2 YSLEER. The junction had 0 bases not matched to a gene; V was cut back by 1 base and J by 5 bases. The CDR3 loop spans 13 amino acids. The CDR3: CASSQGGGDTQYF. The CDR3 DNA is TGCGCCAGCAGCCAAGGGGGGGGAGATACGCAGTATTTT.

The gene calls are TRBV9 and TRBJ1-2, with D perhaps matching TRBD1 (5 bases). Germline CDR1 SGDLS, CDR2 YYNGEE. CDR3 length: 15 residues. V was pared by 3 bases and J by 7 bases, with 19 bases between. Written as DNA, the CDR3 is TGTGCCAGCAGCGCCAGCCCGGGGACGTTGATTGGCTACACCTTC. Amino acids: CASSASPGTLIGYTF.

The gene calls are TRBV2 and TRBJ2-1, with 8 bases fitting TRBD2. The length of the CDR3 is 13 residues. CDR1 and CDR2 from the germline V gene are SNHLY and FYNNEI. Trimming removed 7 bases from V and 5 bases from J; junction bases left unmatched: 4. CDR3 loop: CASTGRGDNEQFF. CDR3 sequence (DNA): TGTGCCAGCACCGGGCGGGGGGACAATGAGCAGTTCTTC. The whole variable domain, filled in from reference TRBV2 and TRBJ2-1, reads EPEVTQTPSHQVTQMGQEVILRCVPISNHLYFYWYRQILGQKVEFLVSFYNNEISEKSEIFDDQFSVERPDGSNFTLKIRSTKLEDSAMYFCASTGRGDNEQFFGPGTRLTVL.

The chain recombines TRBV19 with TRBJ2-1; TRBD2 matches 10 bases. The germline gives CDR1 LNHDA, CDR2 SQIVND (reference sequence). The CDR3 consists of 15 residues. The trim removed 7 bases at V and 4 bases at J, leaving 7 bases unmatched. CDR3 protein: CASTPAGGRYNEQFF. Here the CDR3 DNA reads TGTGCCAGTACCCCAGCGGGGGGGCGGTACAATGAGCAGTTCTTC. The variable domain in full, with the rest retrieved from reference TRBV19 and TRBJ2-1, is DGGITQSPKYLFRKEGQNVTLSCEQNLNHDAMYWYRQDPGQGLRLIYYSQIVNDFQKGDIAEGYSVSREKKESFPLTVTSAQKNPTAFYLCASTPAGGRYNEQFFGPGTRLTVL.

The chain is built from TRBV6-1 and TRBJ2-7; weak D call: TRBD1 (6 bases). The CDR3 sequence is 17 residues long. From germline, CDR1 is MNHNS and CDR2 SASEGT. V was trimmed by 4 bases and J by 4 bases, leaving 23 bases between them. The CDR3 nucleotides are TGTGCCAGCAGTGTATTTCAGGGGTCGGAAAGCCGGTACGAGCAGTACTTC. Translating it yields CASSVFQGSESRYEQYF.

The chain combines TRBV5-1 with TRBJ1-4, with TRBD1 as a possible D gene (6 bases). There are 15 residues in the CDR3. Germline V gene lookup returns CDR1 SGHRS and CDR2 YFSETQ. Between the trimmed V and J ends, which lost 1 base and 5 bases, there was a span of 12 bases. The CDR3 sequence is CASSLNRGLNEKLFF. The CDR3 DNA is TGCGCCAGCAGCTTGAACCGGGGGCTGAATGAAAAACTGTTTTTT.

Here the CDR3 reads CASSYAASVANTGELFF. The CDR3 bases are TGTGCCAGCAGCTACGCGGCTAGCGTCGCGAACACCGGGGAGCTGTTTTTT. The chain is built from TRBV7-2 and TRBJ2-2, with D maybe TRBD2 (6 bases). CDR1 is SGHTA, CDR2 FQGNSA, per germline. Trimming stripped 4 bases from V and 0 bases from J, with 15 bases between. CDR3 length: 17 amino acids.

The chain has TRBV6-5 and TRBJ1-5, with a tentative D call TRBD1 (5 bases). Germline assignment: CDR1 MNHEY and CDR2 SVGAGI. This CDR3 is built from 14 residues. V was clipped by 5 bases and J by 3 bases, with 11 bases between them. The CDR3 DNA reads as TGTGCCAGCAGTACGCGGGGCGTCAATCAGCCCCAGCATTTT. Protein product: CASSTRGVNQPQHF.

The CDR3 loop is CASKQGEEISTRYEQYF. DNA for the CDR3: TGCGCCAGCAAGCAGGGGGAAGAAATCTCCACTCGCTACGAGCAGTACTTC. The chain combines TRBV5-1 with TRBJ2-7, with 7 bases lining up with TRBD1. The junction had 18 bases not matched to a gene; V was cut back by 6 bases and J by 3 bases. The length of the CDR3 is 17 residues. Germline V gives CDR1 SGHRS, CDR2 YFSETQ.

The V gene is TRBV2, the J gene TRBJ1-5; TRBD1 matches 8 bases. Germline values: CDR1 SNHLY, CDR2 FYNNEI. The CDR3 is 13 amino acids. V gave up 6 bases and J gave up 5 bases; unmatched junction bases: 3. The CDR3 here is CASRGQGDQPQHF. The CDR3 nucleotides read TGTGCCAGCAGAGGACAGGGTGATCAGCCCCAGCATTTT.

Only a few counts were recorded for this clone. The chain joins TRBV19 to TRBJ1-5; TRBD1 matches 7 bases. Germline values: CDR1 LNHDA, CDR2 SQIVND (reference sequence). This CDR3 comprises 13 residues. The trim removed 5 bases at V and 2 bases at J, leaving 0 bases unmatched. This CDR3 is CASSDRGNQPQHF. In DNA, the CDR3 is TGTGCCAGTAGTGACAGGGGCAATCAGCCCCAGCATTTT.